The source of this T cell receptor (beta chain) is a study of metastatic and nonmetastatic thyroid tumors. TCRdb ran MiXCR on the PCR reads. Of several thousand clones listed, around 28% were seen once; the top ten hold roughly 43%. The CDR3 runs to 12 residues. From germline, CDR1 is DFQATT and CDR2 SNEGSKA (reference sequence). The V end lost 5 bases, the J end lost 10 bases, and 17 bases lay between the germline ends. In its sample, this clone was seen once. None of the patients had undergone any treatment ahead of thyroid surgery. The chain uses TRBV20-1 and TRBJ1-1; D unclear. Sequencing input: tumor tissue. This TCR was sampled from a male donor with papillary thyroid cancer or a benign thyroid nodule (not recorded which). Some clones in this sample may be carry-over from other donors' samples. CDR3 sequence reads: CSARGGSGIAFF. In nucleotides, the CDR3 is TGCAGTGCTCGAGGAGGGAGTGGGATAGCTTTCTTT.